This T cell receptor beta chain was obtained from a study of OX40 agonist ivuxolimab in advanced cancers. The table came from immunoSEQ multiplex PCR; TCRdb's copy has only in-frame clones and leaves some out. This table has 100,000 to 130,000 clones, 91% appearing once. The CDR3 has 17 amino acids. Germline CDR1 SEHNR, CDR2 FQNEAQ (reference sequence). The trim removed 5 bases at V and 3 bases at J, leaving 15 bases unmatched. J is TRBJ2-7 and V is TRBV7-9; TRBD2 matches at 8 bases. The source is an adult with an advanced solid tumor such as melanoma, head and neck, liver or kidney cancer. The source was CD4+ or CD8+ T cells sorted from blood, collected in a trial of the OX40 agonist ivuxolimab. In DNA, the CDR3 is TGTGCCAGCAGCCTTCATACCCTCAGCGGGAGTTACTACGAGCAGTACTTC. Translated, it gives CASSLHTLSGSYYEQYF.